This T cell receptor beta chain derives from a study of cytomegalovirus exposure and HLA in healthy donors. The study's findings and limits: Subsequent analysis of the roughly 120 validation repertoires found a tendency for first-cohort TCR clusters to co-occur. Specific recognition of CMV antigens was confirmed in vitro for a few chains (all CMV-associated). Cytomegalovirus-associated TCR beta chains were listed, numbering approximately 150. A classifier reportedly called cytomegalovirus status with high sensitivity and specificity.

The data were produced by immunoSEQ multiplex PCR, yet TCRdb's version contains in-frame clones alone and is incomplete. The profile shows about 98,000 clones, around nine tenths of them singletons. CDR1 and CDR2 (germline): MNHNY, SVGAGI (reference sequence). The length of the CDR3 is 16 residues. V lost 0 bases, J lost 2 bases, and 11 bases lay in between. On this clone: Its antigen is as yet unknown.

The sequenced sample was PBMCs. The receptor was isolated from a woman aged 25 to 39 in good health and CMV-seronegative. This chain uses TRBV6-6 with TRBJ2-4, with D maybe TRBD2 (5 bases). For the CDR3, the DNA is TGTGCCAGCAGTTACTCAACGGGGTTGCCCAAAAACATTCAGTACTTC. Encoded protein: CASSYSTGLPKNIQYF.